The next 2 T cell receptor beta chains were all read from a single sample in a study of blood T cell repertoires in COVID-19. Sequencing was performed with immunoSEQ multiplex PCR; in TCRdb, only in-frame clones are kept and a portion is missing. The table records about 69,000 clones, 86% of them present only once. Sequenced material: peripheral blood. These TCRs come from a man aged 40-49 years with COVID-19, enrolled during active disease.

The chain couples TRBV19 to TRBJ1-5, with TRBD1 as a possible D gene (6 bases). CDR1 and CDR2 from the germline V gene are LNHDA and SQIVND (reference sequence). The CDR3 length is 14 residues. The germline V and J ends were trimmed by 3 bases and 5 bases, with 11 bases remaining between them. The CDR3 DNA reads TGTGCCAGTAGTATCACAGGGAATTATCAGCCCCAGCATTTT. Protein product: CASSITGNYQPQHF.

This chain links TRBV5-1 with TRBJ2-7, with 12 bases lining up with TRBD1. Germline assignment: CDR1 SGHRS and CDR2 YFSETQ. V shed 4 bases, J shed 6 bases, and the junction held 5 bases outside the gene matches. The CDR3 extends over 14 amino acids. CDR3 in DNA: TGCGCCAGCAGCGCCGGGACAGGGGGCAGCGAGCAGTACTTC. This codes for CASSAGTGGSEQYF.